Listed below are T cell receptor beta chains from one sample, sequenced in a study of blood T cell repertoires in COVID-19. TCRdb's copy holds only in-frame clones and misses some; the assay was immunoSEQ multiplex PCR. The table shows around 28,000 clones, with approximately 83% occurring only once. The sample comprised peripheral blood. All receptors derive from a woman older than 75 with COVID-19, enrolled during active disease. Both conserved end residues are part of each CDR3. D genes are given only for firm matches. Expanded clones are given a class, and other clones once, few, many or no size at all.

clone_size j_call v_call cdr3_length d_call cdr3_nt cdr3_aa
. TRBJ1-6 TRBV5-5 16 TRBD1 TGTGCCAGCAGCGATACGGGACAGGTTTATAATTCACCCCTCCACTTT CASSDTGQVYNSPLHF
. TRBJ1-2 TRBV5-1 14 TRBD1 TGCGCCAGCAGCAGCTCCGGGACAGGGACGGGCTACACCTTC CASSSSGTGTGYTF
. TRBJ2-2 TRBV2 14 . TGTGCCAGCAGTGAATGGGGAGGAACCGGGGAGCTGTTTTTT CASSEWGGTGELFF
. TRBJ1-2 TRBV12-3/TRBV12-4 12 . TGTGCCAGCAGGGCCGGGGGAGAGGGCTACACCTTC CASRAGGEGYTF
. TRBJ1-1 TRBV30 14 TRBD1 TGTGCCTGGGATTTCGGGACAGGGTCCACTGAAGCTTTCTTT CAWDFGTGSTEAFF
. TRBJ2-7 TRBV29-1 14 TRBD1 TGCAGCGCCTCCGGGACAGGGACATCCTACGAGCAGTACTTC CSASGTGTSYEQYF
. TRBJ2-3 TRBV5-1 15 TRBD1 TGCGCCAGCAGCACTACCGGGACAGGGCTAGATACGCAGTATTTT CASSTTGTGLDTQYF
. TRBJ1-2 TRBV30 13 . TGTGCCTGGATCAGGACAGCTAACTATGGCTACACCTTC CAWIRTANYGYTF
. TRBJ1-2 TRBV9 13 . TGTGCCAGCAGCTCCGGGACAAACTATGGCTACACCTTC CASSSGTNYGYTF
. TRBJ1-2 TRBV2 14 . TGTGCCAGCAGTCCCAGGGTGTCTCACTATGGCTACACCTTC CASSPRVSHYGYTF
. TRBJ1-1 TRBV5-1 13 . TGCGCCAGCAGCCGCGGACTAGGGACTGAAGCTTTCTTT CASSRGLGTEAFF
. TRBJ1-2 TRBV19 14 . TGTGCCAGTAGTATGAAGGGGTTAGACTATGGCTACACCTTC CASSMKGLDYGYTF
. TRBJ1-6 TRBV10-3 15 TRBD1 TGTGCCATCAGTGACCCGGGACAGGGGGGGTCACCCCTCCACTTT CAISDPGQGGSPLHF
. TRBJ2-7 TRBV19 16 . TGTGCCAGTAGTATGGTTCGAGGGAAGGGATCCTACGAGCAGTACTTC CASSMVRGKGSYEQYF
. TRBJ1-1 TRBV7-9 11 . TGTGCCAGCAGCCTTGGACAGAAAGTTTTCTTT CASSLGQKVFF
. TRBJ1-1 TRBV19 16 . TGTGCCAGTAGTATAGTAGGGGGTTTAGGCAACACTGAAGCTTTCTTT CASSIVGGLGNTEAFF
. TRBJ1-1 TRBV7-8 16 . TGTGCCAGCAGCGTAGTGGCGGGGGCCACCAACACTGAAGCTTTCTTT CASSVVAGATNTEAFF
. TRBJ1-1 TRBV2 15 TRBD1 TGTGCCAGCAGCACGCCGGGACAGGCTGTCACTGAAGCTTTCTTT CASSTPGQAVTEAFF
. TRBJ1-1 TRBV19 14 . TGTGCCAGTAGCCGACAGAAGAAACACACTGAAGCTTTCTTT CASSRQKKHTEAFF
once TRBJ2-1 TRBV6-5 15 TRBD1 TGTGCCAGCAACCCAGGGGGACAGGGGGTGGATGAGCAGTTCTTC CASNPGGQGVDEQFF
. TRBJ1-2 TRBV5-8 17 TRBD1 TGTGCCAGCAGCCCGCGACAGGGGGCTACCTTTAACTATGGCTACACCTTC CASSPRQGATFNYGYTF
. TRBJ1-2 TRBV24-1 12 . TGTGCCACCAGTGACCACAGGGCTGGCTACACCTTC CATSDHRAGYTF
. TRBJ1-6 TRBV2 15 . TGTGCCAGCAGGTCATTTGCAGGTCAGGGTTCACCCCTCCACTTT CASRSFAGQGSPLHF
. TRBJ1-1 TRBV9 13 . TGTGCCAGCAGCGCGCGACAGAACACTGAAGCTTTCTTT CASSARQNTEAFF
. TRBJ2-3 TRBV19 18 TRBD2 TGTGCCAGTAGTATTAAGGGAAGGCGGGGGGGCCCCACAGATACGCAGTATTTT CASSIKGRRGGPTDTQYF
. TRBJ1-2 TRBV19 13 . TGTGCCAGTAGTATTGGGGGCGCATATGGCTACACCTTC CASSIGGAYGYTF
. TRBJ1-4 TRBV19 14 . TGTGCCAGTGCTCAGGGTACAACTAATGAAAAACTGTTTTTT CASAQGTTNEKLFF
. TRBJ2-5 TRBV7-3 14 . TGTGCCAGCAGCTTAATGGCGGGGATGGAGACCCAGTACTTC CASSLMAGMETQYF
. TRBJ1-3 TRBV7-9 11 . TGTGCCAGCAGCCTCAGCGACACCATATATTTT CASSLSDTIYF
. TRBJ1-3 TRBV3-1/TRBV3-2 17 . TGTGCCAGCAGCCGCGTCCGGCAAGGGGATACGGGAAACACCATATATTTT CASSRVRQGDTGNTIYF
. TRBJ2-2 TRBV5-1 18 TRBD2 TGCGCCAGCAGCTTGGCCATCATGCTAGCGGGGTTCACCGGGGAGCTGTTTTTT CASSLAIMLAGFTGELFF